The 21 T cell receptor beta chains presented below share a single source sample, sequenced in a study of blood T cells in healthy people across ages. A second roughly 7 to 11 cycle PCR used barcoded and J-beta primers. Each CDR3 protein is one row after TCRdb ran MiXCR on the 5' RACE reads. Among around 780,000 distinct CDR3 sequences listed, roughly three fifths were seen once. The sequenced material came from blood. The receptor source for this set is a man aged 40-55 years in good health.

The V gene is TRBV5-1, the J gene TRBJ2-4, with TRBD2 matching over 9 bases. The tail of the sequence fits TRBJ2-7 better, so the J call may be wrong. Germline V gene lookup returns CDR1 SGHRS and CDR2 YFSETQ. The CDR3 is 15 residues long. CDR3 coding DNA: TGCGCCAGCAGCTTGGTGGCTAGCGGGGACTACGAGCAGTACTTC. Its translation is CASSLVASGDYEQYF.

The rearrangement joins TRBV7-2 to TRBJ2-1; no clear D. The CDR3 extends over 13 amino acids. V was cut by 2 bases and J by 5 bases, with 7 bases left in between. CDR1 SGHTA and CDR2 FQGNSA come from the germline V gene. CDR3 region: CASSLRYNNEQFF. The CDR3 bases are TGTGCCAGCAGCTTACGCTACAACAATGAGCAGTTCTTC.

CDR3 region: CASGTVNEQYF. The CDR3 nucleotides read TGTGCCAGCGGCACAGTAAACGAGCAGTACTTC. V and J are TRBV27 and TRBJ2-7, with D hard to call. CDR3 length equals 11 residues. Germline CDR1 reads MNHEY; CDR2 reads SMNVEV (reference sequence). The V gene lost 8 bases and the J gene lost 5 bases, with 10 bases spanning the gap.

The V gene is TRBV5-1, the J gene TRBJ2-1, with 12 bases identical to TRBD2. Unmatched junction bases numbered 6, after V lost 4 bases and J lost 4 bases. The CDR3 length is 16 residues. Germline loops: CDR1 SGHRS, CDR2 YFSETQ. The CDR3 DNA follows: TGCGCCAGCAGCCTAACGACTAGCGGGGGATACAATGAGCAGTTCTTC. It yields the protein CASSLTTSGGYNEQFF.

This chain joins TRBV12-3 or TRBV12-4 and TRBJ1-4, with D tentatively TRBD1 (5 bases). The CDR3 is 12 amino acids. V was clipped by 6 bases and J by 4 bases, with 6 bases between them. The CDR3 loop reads CASSRDNEKLFF. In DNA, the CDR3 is TGTGCCAGCAGCAGGGATAATGAAAAACTGTTTTTT.

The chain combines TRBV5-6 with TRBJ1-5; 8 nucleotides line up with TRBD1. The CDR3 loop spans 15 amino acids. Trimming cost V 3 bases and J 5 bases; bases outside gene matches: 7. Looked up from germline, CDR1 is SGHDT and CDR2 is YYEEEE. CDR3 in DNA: TGTGCCAGCAGCTGGGGACAGGACGGGGATCAGCCCCAGCATTTT. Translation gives CASSWGQDGDQPQHF.

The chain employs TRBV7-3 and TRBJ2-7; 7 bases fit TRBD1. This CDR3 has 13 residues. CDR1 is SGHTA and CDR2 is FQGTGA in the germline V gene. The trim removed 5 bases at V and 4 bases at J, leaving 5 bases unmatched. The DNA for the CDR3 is TGTGCCAGCAGCCCGCCGGGACAGTACGAGCAGTACTTC. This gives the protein CASSPPGQYEQYF.

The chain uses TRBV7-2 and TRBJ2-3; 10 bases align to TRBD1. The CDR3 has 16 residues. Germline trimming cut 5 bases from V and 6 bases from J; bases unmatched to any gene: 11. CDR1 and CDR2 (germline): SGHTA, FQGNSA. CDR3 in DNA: TGTGCCAGCAGCCGACAGGGGGCGAGAGTGGTCGATACGCAGTATTTT. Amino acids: CASSRQGARVVDTQYF.

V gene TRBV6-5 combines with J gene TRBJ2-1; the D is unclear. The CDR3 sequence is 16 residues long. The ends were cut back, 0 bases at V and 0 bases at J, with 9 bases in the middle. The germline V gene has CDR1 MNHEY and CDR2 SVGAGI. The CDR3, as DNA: TGTGCCAGCAGTTACTCGTATCGGTCCTCCTACAATGAGCAGTTCTTC. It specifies CASSYSYRSSYNEQFF.

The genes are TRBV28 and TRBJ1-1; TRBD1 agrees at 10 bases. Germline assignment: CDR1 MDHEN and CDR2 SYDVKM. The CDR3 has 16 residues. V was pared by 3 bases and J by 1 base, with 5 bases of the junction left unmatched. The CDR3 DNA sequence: TGTGCCAGCAGTTTTCGACAGGGGGCTAGGAACACTGAAGCTTTCTTT. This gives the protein CASSFRQGARNTEAFF.

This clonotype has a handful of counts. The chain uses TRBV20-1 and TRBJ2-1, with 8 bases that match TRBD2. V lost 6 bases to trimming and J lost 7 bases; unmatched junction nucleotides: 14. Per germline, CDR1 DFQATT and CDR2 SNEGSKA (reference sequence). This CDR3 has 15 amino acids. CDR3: CSALRPAGAKNEQFF. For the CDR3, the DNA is TGCAGTGCCCTCCGCCCAGCGGGAGCCAAGAATGAGCAGTTCTTC.

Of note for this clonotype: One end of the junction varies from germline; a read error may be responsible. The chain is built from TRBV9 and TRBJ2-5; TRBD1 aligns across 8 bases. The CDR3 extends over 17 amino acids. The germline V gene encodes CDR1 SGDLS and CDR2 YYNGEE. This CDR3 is CTSSAPQGQVHQETQYF. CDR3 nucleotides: TGTACCAGCAGCGCTCCACAGGGACAGGTTCATCAAGAGACCCAGTACTTC.

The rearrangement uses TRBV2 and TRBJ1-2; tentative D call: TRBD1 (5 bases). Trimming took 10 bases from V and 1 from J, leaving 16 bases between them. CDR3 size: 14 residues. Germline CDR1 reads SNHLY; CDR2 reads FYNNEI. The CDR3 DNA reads TGTGCCAACATCGGGGCAGTGAATAACTATGGCTACACCTTC. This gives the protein CANIGAVNNYGYTF.

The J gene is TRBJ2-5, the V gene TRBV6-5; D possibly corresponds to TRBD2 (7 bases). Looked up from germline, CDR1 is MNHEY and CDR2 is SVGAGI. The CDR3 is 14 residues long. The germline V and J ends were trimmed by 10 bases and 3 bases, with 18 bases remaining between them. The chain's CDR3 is CATGRGTTEETQYF. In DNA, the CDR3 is TGTGCCACCGGGCGGGGGACAACCGAAGAGACCCAGTACTTC.

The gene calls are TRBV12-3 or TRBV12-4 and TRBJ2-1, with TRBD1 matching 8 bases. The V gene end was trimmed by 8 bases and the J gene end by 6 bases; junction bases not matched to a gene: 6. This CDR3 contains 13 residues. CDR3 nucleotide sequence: TGTGCCAGCCCGCAGGGGGCTGGCAATGAGCAGTTCTTC. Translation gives CASPQGAGNEQFF.

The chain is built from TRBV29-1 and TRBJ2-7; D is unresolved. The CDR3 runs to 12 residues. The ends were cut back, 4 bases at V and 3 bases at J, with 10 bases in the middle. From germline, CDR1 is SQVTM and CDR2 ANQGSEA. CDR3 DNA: TGCAGCGTTGTAGAAGTCAACTACGAGCAGTACTTC. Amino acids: CSVVEVNYEQYF.

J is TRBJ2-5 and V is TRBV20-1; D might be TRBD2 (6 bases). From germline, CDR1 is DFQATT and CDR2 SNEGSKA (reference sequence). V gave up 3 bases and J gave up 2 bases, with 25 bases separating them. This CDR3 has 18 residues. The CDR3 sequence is CSASNRVTSRYAQETQYF. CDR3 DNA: TGCAGTGCTAGTAATAGAGTTACTAGCCGGTATGCTCAAGAGACCCAGTACTTC.

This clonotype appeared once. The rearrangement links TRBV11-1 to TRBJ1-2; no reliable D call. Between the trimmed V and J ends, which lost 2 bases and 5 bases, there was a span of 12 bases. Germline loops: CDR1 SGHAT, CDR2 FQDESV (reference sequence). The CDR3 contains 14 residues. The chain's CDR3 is CASSLRSSTYGYTF. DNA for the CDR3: TGTGCCAGCAGCTTAAGATCCAGCACTTATGGCTACACCTTC.

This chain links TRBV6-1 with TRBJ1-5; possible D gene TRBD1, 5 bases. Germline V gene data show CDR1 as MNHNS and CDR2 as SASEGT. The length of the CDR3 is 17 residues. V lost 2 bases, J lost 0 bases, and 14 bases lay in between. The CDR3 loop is CASSEPPGIFSNQPQHF. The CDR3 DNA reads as TGTGCCAGCAGTGAACCGCCAGGGATCTTTAGCAATCAGCCCCAGCATTTT.

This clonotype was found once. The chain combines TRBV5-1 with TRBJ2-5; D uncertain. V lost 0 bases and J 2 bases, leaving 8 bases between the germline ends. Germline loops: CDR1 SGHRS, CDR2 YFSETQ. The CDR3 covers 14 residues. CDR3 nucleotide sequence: TGCGCCAGCAGCTTGGGGGCAGAGCAAGAGACCCAGTACTTC. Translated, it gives CASSLGAEQETQYF. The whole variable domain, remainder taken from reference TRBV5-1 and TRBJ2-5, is KAGVTQTPRYLIKTRGQQVTLSCSPISGHRSVSWYQQTPGQGLQFLFEYFSETQRNKGNFPGRFSGRQFSNSRSEMNVSTLELGDSALYLCASSLGAEQETQYFGPGTRLLVL.

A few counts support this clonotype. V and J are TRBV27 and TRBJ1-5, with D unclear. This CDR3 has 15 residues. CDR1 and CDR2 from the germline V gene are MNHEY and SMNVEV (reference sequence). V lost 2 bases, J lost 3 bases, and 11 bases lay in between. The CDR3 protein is CASSLTAAHNQPQHF. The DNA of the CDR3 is TGTGCCAGCAGTTTAACGGCGGCCCACAATCAGCCCCAGCATTTT.